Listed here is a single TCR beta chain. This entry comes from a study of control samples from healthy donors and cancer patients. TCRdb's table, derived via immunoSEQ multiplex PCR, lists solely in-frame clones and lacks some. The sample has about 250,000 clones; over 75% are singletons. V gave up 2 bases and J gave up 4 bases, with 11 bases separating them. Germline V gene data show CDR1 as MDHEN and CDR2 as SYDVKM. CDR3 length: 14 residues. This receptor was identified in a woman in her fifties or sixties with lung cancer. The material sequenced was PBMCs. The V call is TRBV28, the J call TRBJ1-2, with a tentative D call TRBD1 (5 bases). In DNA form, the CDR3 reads TGTGCCAGCAGTTTAAGCAGGGAGTTCTATGGCTACACCTTC. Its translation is CASSLSREFYGYTF.